What follows are 32 T cell receptor beta chains derived from one specimen sequenced in a study of beta chain features in type 1 diabetes (dated by TCRdb to 2016 to 2019). Their target antigens are unknown. On the study overall, not on this receptor specifically: In all four CD4+ subsets, TCRB CDR3 length was moderately but significantly shorter in type 1 diabetes patients.

Receptor amplification or capture employed the immunoSEQ multiplex PCR assay. The entire amount of isolated RNA was reverse transcribed using the High Capacity cDNA Reverse Transcription Kit, so the sequenced TCRB transcripts were expressed ones. Not all clones reach the TCRdb copy of this immuneACCESS table, which keeps in-frame sequences only. Checked studies attribute under half of the gap to unresolved V genes and leave the rest unexplained. This sample is represented by about 650,000 clones; roughly 12% of them were singletons. 0.095% to 0.15% of the sample lies in the top ten. The sample comprised naive CD4+ T cells from blood. This specimen's cell subset or site label, interpreted: true naive CD4+ T cells. These receptors were taken from a man in his thirties or forties with type 1 diabetes.

The sample holds a few counts of this clone. This rearrangement joins TRBV5-1 to TRBJ1-2; D gene unclear. V gave up 4 bases and J gave up 4 bases, with 20 bases separating them. The CDR3 runs to 16 residues. CDR1 is SGHRS and CDR2 is YFSETQ in the germline V gene. Here the CDR3 reads CASSASSPASGYGYTF. CDR3 sequence (DNA): TGCGCCAGCAGCGCCTCGTCGCCCGCGAGCGGCTATGGCTACACCTTC. Complete variable domain (other parts from reference TRBV5-1 and TRBJ1-2): KAGVTQTPRYLIKTRGQQVTLSCSPISGHRSVSWYQQTPGQGLQFLFEYFSETQRNKGNFPGRFSGRQFSNSRSEMNVSTLELGDSALYLCASSASSPASGYGYTFGSGTRLTVV.

The chain is built from TRBV7-2 and TRBJ2-7, with D unclear. The V gene lost 4 bases and the J gene lost 6 bases, with 16 bases spanning the gap. This CDR3 is 14 amino acids long. The germline gives CDR1 SGHTA, CDR2 FQGNSA. CDR3 DNA: TGTGCCAGCAGCTCACCGGATCCGTCGGCCGAGCAGTACTTC. This encodes CASSSPDPSAEQYF.

This clone occurred a few times. The DNA of the CDR3 is TGCGCCAGCAGCTTGAAACCTGAGGGTTTTCTCGTCCACTTT. This translates into CASSLKPEGFLVHF. The V gene is TRBV5-1, the J gene TRBJ1-6, with D hard to call. The germline CDR1 and CDR2 sequences are SGHRS and YFSETQ. Trimming removed 1 base at V and 17 bases at J, with 19 bases between. There are 14 residues in the CDR3.

This clone was counted between two and nine times. The J gene is TRBJ1-1, the V gene TRBV5-1; D is perhaps TRBD1 (5 bases). In germline, CDR1 is SGHRS, CDR2 YFSETQ. Trimming removed 4 bases at V and 7 bases at J, with 17 bases between. The CDR3 length is 14 residues. The DNA of the CDR3 is TGCGCCAGCAGCGGGTGGGGGAACCCATATGAAGCTTTCTTT. Translating it yields CASSGWGNPYEAFF.

This clone was picked up a small number of times. The CDR3 loop is CASSVAGGGVGNEQFF. The CDR3 DNA reads as TGTGCCAGCAGCGTAGCTGGAGGCGGGGTGGGCAATGAGCAGTTCTTC. The chain employs TRBV9 and TRBJ2-1; tentative D call: TRBD2 (6 bases). The CDR3 extends over 16 amino acids. Germline CDR1 SGDLS, CDR2 YYNGEE. V was pared by 0 bases and J by 6 bases, with 16 bases between.

The rearrangement joins TRBV29-1 to TRBJ2-4, with 7 bases lining up with TRBD1. Germline V gene data show CDR1 as SQVTM and CDR2 as ANQGSEA. The CDR3 runs 14 residues. J gave up 1 base and V 6 bases, and 6 bases lay outside the gene matches. This chain's CDR3 is CSVGTGAAKNIQYF. The CDR3 nucleotides are TGCAGCGTAGGCACAGGGGCGGCCAAAAACATTCAGTACTTC.

To note about this clone: The sample holds other DNA sequences that translate to the same CDR3. The chain recombines TRBV7-2 with TRBJ2-5; D is ambiguous. This CDR3 is 13 amino acids long. The germline V gene encodes CDR1 SGHTA and CDR2 FQGNSA. V dropped 0 bases and J dropped 4 bases, with 6 bases sitting between them. CDR3 sequence (DNA): TGTGCCAGCAGCTTAGCGCGAGGAGAGACCCAGTACTTC. This codes for CASSLARGETQYF.

This clone came up a few times. The chain links TRBV7-2 to TRBJ1-1; TRBD1 might be the D (6 bases). Germline V CDR1 and CDR2: SGHTA, FQGNSA. The CDR3 runs to 15 residues. The ends were cut back, 7 bases at V and 1 base at J, with 16 bases in the middle. The CDR3 sequence: CASTPKGGWNTEAFF. The DNA for the CDR3 is TGTGCCAGCACTCCGAAGGGGGGCTGGAACACTGAAGCTTTCTTT.

The CDR3 here is CAWNPQAGVNQPQHF. In DNA form, the CDR3 reads TGTGCCTGGAACCCCCAGGCGGGGGTCAATCAGCCCCAGCATTTT. The J gene is TRBJ1-5, the V gene TRBV30; a possible D gene is TRBD1 (5 bases). The V gene lost 4 bases and the J gene lost 3 bases, with 16 bases spanning the gap. CDR1 is GTSNPN and CDR2 is SVGIG in the germline V gene (reference sequence). The CDR3 spans 15 residues.

A few counts support this clone. This rearrangement joins TRBV9 to TRBJ2-3; D is ambiguous. This CDR3 is 16 amino acids long. V lost 0 bases to trimming and J lost 0 bases, with 11 bases between them. Germline assignment: CDR1 SGDLS and CDR2 YYNGEE. The CDR3 DNA is TGTGCCAGCAGCGTAGAGATTACCCGTAGCACAGATACGCAGTATTTT. Translation: CASSVEITRSTDTQYF.

The CDR3 loop is CASSLRGTEAFF. For the CDR3, the DNA is TGTGCCAGCAGTTTGAGGGGAACTGAAGCTTTCTTT. V gene TRBV27 combines with J gene TRBJ1-1; D is perhaps TRBD1 (5 bases). The V end lost 3 bases, the J end lost 5 bases, and 7 bases lay between the germline ends. In germline, CDR1 is MNHEY, CDR2 SMNVEV (reference sequence). The CDR3 is made up of 12 amino acids.

This clone was seen only a few times. V is TRBV18 and J is TRBJ1-1; perhaps TRBD1 as D (6 bases). Looked up from germline, CDR1 is KGHSH and CDR2 is LQKENI. This CDR3 has 15 amino acids. Trimming cost V 0 bases and J 1 base, with 9 bases left between them. The CDR3 DNA follows: TGTGCCAGCTCACCACCGGGCAGGGGGAACACTGAAGCTTTCTTT. Residues: CASSPPGRGNTEAFF.

V usage is TRBV18 and J usage is TRBJ2-7, with TRBD1 identical over 9 bases. This CDR3 comprises 15 residues. Trimming at V came to 3 bases and at J to 6 bases, leaving 9 bases not matched to a gene. The germline gives CDR1 KGHSH, CDR2 LQKENI. CDR3 sequence (DNA): TGTGCCAGCTCACCTGAGGGGACAGGGTGGAGCGAGCAGTACTTC. It translates to CASSPEGTGWSEQYF.

The chain links TRBV19 to TRBJ1-5; weak D call: TRBD1 (6 bases). This CDR3 has 15 residues. Trimming left V 6 bases short and J 2 bases short, with 14 bases between. Germline values: CDR1 LNHDA, CDR2 SQIVND (reference sequence). CDR3 sequence: CASSGPRTGNQPQHF. The CDR3 coding sequence is TGTGCCAGTAGCGGTCCGAGGACAGGCAATCAGCCCCAGCATTTT. The full variable domain, its missing parts supplied by reference TRBV19 and TRBJ1-5, is DGGITQSPKYLFRKEGQNVTLSCEQNLNHDAMYWYRQDPGQGLRLIYYSQIVNDFQKGDIAEGYSVSREKKESFPLTVTSAQKNPTAFYLCASSGPRTGNQPQHFGDGTRLSIL.

The chain uses TRBV30 and TRBJ1-4, with D hard to call. Trimming pared 2 bases from V and 6 bases from J, leaving 10 bases between. CDR3 length: 13 residues. The germline V gene has CDR1 GTSNPN and CDR2 SVGIG (reference sequence). The CDR3 loop is CAWSPGGDEKLFF. Here the CDR3 DNA reads TGTGCCTGGAGTCCAGGCGGAGATGAAAAACTGTTTTTT.

This CDR3 reads CAINYSGEEQFF. CDR3 in DNA: TGTGCCATCAACTATAGCGGGGAAGAGCAGTTCTTC. J is TRBJ2-1 and V is TRBV10-3; 8 bases align to TRBD2. The CDR3 sequence is 12 residues long. J lost 10 bases, V lost 7 bases, and 6 bases had no gene match. The germline CDR1 and CDR2 sequences are ENHRY and SYGVKD.

This clone was seen more than once but under ten times. The chain carries TRBV2 and TRBJ2-5; the D call may be TRBD1 or TRBD2 (5 bases each). The J call is uncertain, as TRBJ2-7 better fits the DNA end. CDR1 and CDR2 (germline): SNHLY, FYNNEI. CDR3 length: 14 residues. CDR3 protein: CASTRTGTSYEQYF. CDR3 DNA: TGTGCCAGCACCCGGACCGGGACCTCCTACGAGCAGTACTTC.

This clone was seen a handful of times. This sequence joins TRBV23-1 and TRBJ1-2; D gene uncertain. TRBV23-1 belongs to the ORF category, with a function that is uncertain. With 6 bases removed from V and 8 bases from J, the gap between germline ends came to 22 bases. The CDR3 is made up of 15 amino acids. The CDR3 DNA reads as TGCGCCAGCAGCCCCGCCTGGGAAGGCGGTGACGGCTACACCTTC. Amino acid sequence: CASSPAWEGGDGYTF.

This sequence joins TRBV5-1 and TRBJ1-2; possibly TRBD1 for D (5 bases). This CDR3 is built from 14 residues. The V and J ends lost 4 bases and 0 bases respectively, with 10 bases between them. CDR1 is SGHRS, CDR2 YFSETQ, per germline. The CDR3 loop reads CASSGATTNYGYTF. DNA of the CDR3: TGCGCCAGCAGCGGGGCCACTACTAACTATGGCTACACCTTC.

This clone was picked up a small number of times. This rearrangement joins TRBV29-1 to TRBJ1-1; 8 nucleotides align to TRBD1. Germline V CDR1 and CDR2: SQVTM, ANQGSEA. CDR3 size: 14 residues. V trimming: 0 bases; J trimming: 7 bases; junction bases outside the gene matches: 7. CDR3 region: CSVEDFRTGLEAFF. CDR3 DNA: TGCAGCGTTGAAGATTTTCGGACAGGGCTTGAAGCTTTCTTT.

In this sample, this clone turned up a few times. This chain uses TRBV5-1 with TRBJ1-1, with a tentative D call TRBD1 (6 bases). The CDR3 sequence is 15 residues long. Trimming shortened V by 2 bases and J by 4 bases, and 15 bases separated the two germline ends. Germline V gene data show CDR1 as SGHRS and CDR2 as YFSETQ. As DNA, the CDR3 is TGCGCCAGCAGCTTACAGGGCGCAGAGGGCACTGAAGCTTTCTTT. Its translation is CASSLQGAEGTEAFF. The full variable domain, rest sourced from reference TRBV5-1 and TRBJ1-1, is KAGVTQTPRYLIKTRGQQVTLSCSPISGHRSVSWYQQTPGQGLQFLFEYFSETQRNKGNFPGRFSGRQFSNSRSEMNVSTLELGDSALYLCASSLQGAEGTEAFFGQGTRLTVV.

The CDR3 coding sequence is TGTGCCAGCAGTTCCCACCCTGATGGCTACACCTTC. Encoded protein: CASSSHPDGYTF. The chain employs TRBV28 and TRBJ1-2; no clear D. V was trimmed by 4 bases and J by 6 bases, leaving 9 bases between them. This CDR3 contains 12 residues. Per the germline V gene, CDR1 is MDHEN and CDR2 is SYDVKM.

This clone was observed a few times. The rearrangement links TRBV11-2 to TRBJ2-1, with a possible D match to TRBD1 (6 bases). V lost 7 bases and J 10 bases, leaving 20 bases between the germline ends. The CDR3 is 14 amino acids. Germline CDR1 and CDR2: SGHAT and FQNNGV. CDR3 amino acids: CASIYSGTSGEQFF. The CDR3 region has the DNA TGTGCCAGCATCTACTCCGGGACATCGGGGGAGCAGTTCTTC.

The rearrangement links TRBV2 to TRBJ1-1, with D tentatively TRBD1 (5 bases). The CDR3 consists of 13 residues. Germline lookup yields CDR1 SNHLY and CDR2 FYNNEI. V was clipped by 2 bases and J by 4 bases, with 8 bases between them. This CDR3 is CASSERRVTEAFF. In DNA, the CDR3 is TGTGCCAGCAGTGAACGCAGGGTCACTGAAGCTTTCTTT.

V and J are TRBV28 and TRBJ2-1; 7 bases fit TRBD1. V shed 2 bases, J shed 10 bases, and the junction held 11 bases outside the gene matches. There are 15 residues in the CDR3. Looked up from germline, CDR1 is MDHEN and CDR2 is SYDVKM. CDR3 DNA: TGTGCCAGCAGTTTAACCTTGACAGGGACCTCCGAGCAGTTCTTC. It codes for CASSLTLTGTSEQFF.

The V gene is TRBV29-1, the J gene TRBJ2-2; 15 positions match TRBD2. The CDR3 length is 16 residues. Germline values: CDR1 SQVTM, CDR2 ANQGSEA. V shed 7 bases, J shed 3 bases, and the junction held 6 bases outside the gene matches. The CDR3 DNA follows: TGCAGCGGGACTAGCGGGGGGGCCACGGACACCGGGGAGCTGTTTTTT. This encodes CSGTSGGATDTGELFF.

This clone was seen more than once but under ten times. The V gene is TRBV4-2, the J gene TRBJ2-3; tentative D call: TRBD2 (7 bases). With 4 bases removed from V and 1 base from J, the gap between germline ends came to 18 bases. This CDR3 comprises 17 residues. Germline CDR1 is LGHNA and CDR2 is YNFKEQ. CDR3 in DNA: TGTGCCAGCAGCCGTCTCTCACTAGGGGGGGGCACAGATACGCAGTATTTT. Protein product: CASSRLSLGGGTDTQYF.

The V gene is TRBV6-5, the J gene TRBJ2-5; no clear D. The V gene's germline CDR1 is MNHEY and CDR2 SVGAGI. Trimming shortened V by 6 bases and J by 5 bases, and 13 bases separated the two germline ends. This CDR3 region has 13 residues. The CDR3 protein is CASRSYKMETQYF. The CDR3 DNA sequence: TGTGCCAGCAGATCGTATAAGATGGAGACCCAGTACTTC.

The chain combines TRBV7-2 with TRBJ1-2; tentatively, D is TRBD1 (6 bases). V dropped 5 bases and J dropped 8 bases, with 12 bases sitting between them. CDR3 length: 12 amino acids. The germline gives CDR1 SGHTA, CDR2 FQGNSA. The CDR3, as DNA: TGTGCCAGCAGCCAATACAGGGACGGCTACACCTTC. As protein: CASSQYRDGYTF.

This clone was recorded only once. The sample holds other DNA sequences that translate to the same CDR3. This rearrangement joins TRBV6-6 to TRBJ2-3; unclear D gene. Trimming removed 5 bases at V and 0 bases at J, with 3 bases between. CDR1 is MNHNY and CDR2 is SVGAGI in the germline V gene (reference sequence). The CDR3 contains 12 residues. For the CDR3, the DNA is TGTGCCAGCAGTCCCAGCACAGATACGCAGTATTTT. Residues: CASSPSTDTQYF.

This clone has only a few counts. The chain joins TRBV10-2 to TRBJ2-1; D might be TRBD2 (5 bases). This CDR3 region has 16 residues. Trimming removed 7 bases at V and 3 bases at J, with 19 bases between. Germline V gene lookup returns CDR1 WSHSY and CDR2 SAAADI. CDR3 in amino acids: CASKPNVGVVYNEQFF. The CDR3 DNA follows: TGCGCCAGCAAACCGAACGTGGGAGTCGTCTACAATGAGCAGTTCTTC.

This chain uses TRBV5-4 with TRBJ2-5; no reliable D call. The CDR3 spans 13 residues. V was shortened by 2 bases and J by 3 bases, with 8 bases between the two germline ends. CDR1 and CDR2 (germline): SGHNT, YYREEE (reference sequence). CDR3 residues: CASSLVEKETQYF. CDR3 DNA sequence: TGTGCCAGCAGCTTAGTGGAAAAAGAGACCCAGTACTTC.